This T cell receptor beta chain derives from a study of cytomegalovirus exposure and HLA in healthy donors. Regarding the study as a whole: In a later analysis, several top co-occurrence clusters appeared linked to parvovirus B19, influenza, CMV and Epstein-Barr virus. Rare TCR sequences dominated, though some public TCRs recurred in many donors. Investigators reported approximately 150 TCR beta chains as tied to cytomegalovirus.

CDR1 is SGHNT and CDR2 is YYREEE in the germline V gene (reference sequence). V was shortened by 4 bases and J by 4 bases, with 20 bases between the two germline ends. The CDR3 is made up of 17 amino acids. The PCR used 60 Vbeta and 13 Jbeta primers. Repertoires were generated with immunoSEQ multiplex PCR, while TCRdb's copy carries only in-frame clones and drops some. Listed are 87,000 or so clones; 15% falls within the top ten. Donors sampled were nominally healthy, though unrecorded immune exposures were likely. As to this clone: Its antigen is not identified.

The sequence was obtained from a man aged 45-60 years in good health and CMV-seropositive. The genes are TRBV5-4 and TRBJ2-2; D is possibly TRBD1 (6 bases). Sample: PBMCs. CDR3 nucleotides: TGTGCCAGCAGCATTCAACAGGGAACGGTGAGCACCGGGGAGCTGTTTTTT. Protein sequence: CASSIQQGTVSTGELFF.